Given below is one TCR beta chain in context. The protocol was immunoSEQ multiplex PCR, while the TCRdb copy is restricted to in-frame clones and leaves out a portion. The sample includes fewer than 60,000 clones, about 81% of them seen just once. The record originates from a study of OX40 agonist ivuxolimab in advanced cancers. Across the whole study: Ivuxolimab, which is an agonistic anti-OX40 (CD134) antibody, was administered to the patients. Patients received ivuxolimab, an intravenous treatment, every 2 weeks at 0.01 to 10 mg/kg.

Germline V gives CDR1 SEHNR, CDR2 FQNEAQ (reference sequence). Trimming left V 3 bases short and J 7 bases short, with 16 bases between. The CDR3 is 15 amino acids. The specimen was CD4+ or CD8+ T cells sorted from blood, collected in a trial of the OX40 agonist ivuxolimab. The source of this sequence is an adult with an advanced solid tumor such as melanoma, head and neck, liver or kidney cancer. The chain recombines TRBV7-9 with TRBJ2-1; TRBD2 might be the D (5 bases). The CDR3, as DNA: TGTGCCAGCAGCTTCAAGACGAGGGTGTCGAATGAGCAGTTCTTC. It codes for CASSFKTRVSNEQFF.